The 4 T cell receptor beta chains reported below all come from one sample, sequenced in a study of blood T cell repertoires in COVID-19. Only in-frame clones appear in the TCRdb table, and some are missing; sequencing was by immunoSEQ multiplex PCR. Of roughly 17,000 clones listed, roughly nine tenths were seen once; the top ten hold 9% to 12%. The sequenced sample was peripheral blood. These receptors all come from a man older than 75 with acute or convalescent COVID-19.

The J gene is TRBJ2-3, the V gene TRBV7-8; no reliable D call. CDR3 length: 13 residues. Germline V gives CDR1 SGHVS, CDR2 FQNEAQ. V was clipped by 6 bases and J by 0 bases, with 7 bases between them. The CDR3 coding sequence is TGTGCCAGCAGGCTACCTAGCACAGATACGCAGTATTTT. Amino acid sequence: CASRLPSTDTQYF.

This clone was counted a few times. CDR3 in DNA: TGTGCCAGCAGATCGGGACTGGGCAATCAGCCCCAGCATTTT. It codes for CASRSGLGNQPQHF. The chain joins TRBV2 to TRBJ1-5, with D maybe TRBD1 (5 bases). The CDR3 runs to 14 residues. Per the germline V gene, CDR1 is SNHLY and CDR2 is FYNNEI. Trimming took off 6 bases at V and 2 bases at J, with 11 bases between the two ends.

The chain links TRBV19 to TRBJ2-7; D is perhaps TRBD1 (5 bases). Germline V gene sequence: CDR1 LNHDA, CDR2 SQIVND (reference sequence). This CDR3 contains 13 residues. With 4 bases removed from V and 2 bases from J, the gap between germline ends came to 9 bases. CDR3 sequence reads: CASSRDRTYEQYF. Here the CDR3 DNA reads TGTGCCAGTAGTAGAGACAGAACCTACGAGCAGTACTTC.

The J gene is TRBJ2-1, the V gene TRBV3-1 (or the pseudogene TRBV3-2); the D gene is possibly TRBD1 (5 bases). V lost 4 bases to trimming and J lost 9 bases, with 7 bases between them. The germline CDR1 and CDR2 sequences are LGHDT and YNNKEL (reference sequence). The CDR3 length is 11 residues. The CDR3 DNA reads TGTGCCAGCAGCCTAACAGGTGAGCAGTTCTTC. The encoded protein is CASSLTGEQFF.